This TCR beta chain was captured in a study of beta chain features in type 1 diabetes. CD45RO/CCR7/CD25/CD127/CD95/CD27 staining was used to isolate CD4+ naive, central memory, regulatory and stem cell-like memory cells by sorting. A few counts support this clone. Per the germline V gene, CDR1 is MDHEN and CDR2 is SYDVKM. J gave up 9 bases and V 3 bases, and 3 bases lay outside the gene matches. This CDR3 spans 12 amino acids. Of the isolated RNA, all was reverse transcribed, and so the sequenced material was expressed TCRB transcripts. This table comes from immunoSEQ multiplex PCR, and its TCRdb copy is limited to in-frame clones, with some not included. The table lists fewer than 900,000 clones, roughly 17% of them singletons.

This receptor was identified in a woman aged 18-29 years in good health. The sample comprised naive CD4+ T cells from blood. The gene calls are TRBV28 and TRBJ2-5, with 8 bases that match TRBD1. In nucleotides, the CDR3 is TGTGCCAGCAGTTTCTTGGGACAGGCCCAGTACTTC. This codes for CASSFLGQAQYF.